This T cell receptor beta chain stems from a study of blood T cell repertoires in COVID-19. Across the whole study: Sites in the United States, Italy and Spain provided acute and convalescent COVID-19 samples. Nucleic acid was either cDNA or gDNA, and it came from T cells, B-cell-depleted T cells, or PBMCs.

How the authors handled the data: From reference gene primer amplification, estimates of nucleated cell counts were derived. TCRdb keeps only in-frame clones here, not all; method: immunoSEQ multiplex PCR. V, J and clone size reflect that table, while D and trimming were determined from the DNA. The sample has 65,000 or so clones, approximately 80% seen once; the top ten hold about 0.8%. V was clipped by 3 bases and J by 0 bases, with 11 bases between them. In germline, CDR1 is DFQATT, CDR2 SNEGSKA (reference sequence). The CDR3 totals 14 residues. This receptor was obtained from a woman in her 70s with acute or convalescent COVID-19. The chain couples TRBV20-1 to TRBJ1-2; unclear D gene. Sequenced: peripheral blood. The CDR3 bases are TGCAGTGCTAGTCTCCGCATAGCTAACTATGGCTACACCTTC. It codes for CSASLRIANYGYTF.